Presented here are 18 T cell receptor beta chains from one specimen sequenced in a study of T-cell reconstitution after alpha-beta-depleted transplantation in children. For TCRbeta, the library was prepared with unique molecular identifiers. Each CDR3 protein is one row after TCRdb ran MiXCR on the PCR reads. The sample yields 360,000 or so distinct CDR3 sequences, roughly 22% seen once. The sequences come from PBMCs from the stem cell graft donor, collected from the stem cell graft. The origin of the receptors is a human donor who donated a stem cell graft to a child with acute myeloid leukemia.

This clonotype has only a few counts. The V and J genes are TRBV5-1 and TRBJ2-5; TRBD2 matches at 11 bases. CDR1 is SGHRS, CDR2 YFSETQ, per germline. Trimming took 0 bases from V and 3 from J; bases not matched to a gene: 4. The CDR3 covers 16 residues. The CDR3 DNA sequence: TGCGCCAGCAGCTTGGCCTTGACTAGCGGGAAAGAGACCCAGTACTTC. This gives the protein CASSLALTSGKETQYF.

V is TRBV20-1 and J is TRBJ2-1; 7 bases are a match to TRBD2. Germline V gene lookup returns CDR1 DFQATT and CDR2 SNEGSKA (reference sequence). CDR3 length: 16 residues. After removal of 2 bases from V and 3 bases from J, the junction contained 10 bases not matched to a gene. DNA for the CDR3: TGCAGTGCTAGAAACCCTAGCGGACGTAGCTACAATGAGCAGTTCTTC. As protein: CSARNPSGRSYNEQFF.

CDR3 sequence (DNA): TGCAGTGCTTCGGGGACTAGCGGCTTAATGGAGCAGTACTTC. This translates into CSASGTSGLMEQYF. The V and J genes are TRBV20-1 and TRBJ2-7, with 11 positions matching TRBD2. Losses at the gene ends were 5 bases for V and 7 bases for J; bases not matched to a gene: 10. The V gene's germline CDR1 is DFQATT and CDR2 SNEGSKA (reference sequence). The CDR3 extends over 14 amino acids.

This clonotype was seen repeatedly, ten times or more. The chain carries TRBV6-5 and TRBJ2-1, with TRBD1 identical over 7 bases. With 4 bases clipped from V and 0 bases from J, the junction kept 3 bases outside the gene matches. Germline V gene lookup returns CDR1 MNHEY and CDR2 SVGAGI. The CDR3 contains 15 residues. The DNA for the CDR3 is TGTGCCAGCAGTTCGGGACAGAGCTCCTACAATGAGCAGTTCTTC. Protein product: CASSSGQSSYNEQFF.

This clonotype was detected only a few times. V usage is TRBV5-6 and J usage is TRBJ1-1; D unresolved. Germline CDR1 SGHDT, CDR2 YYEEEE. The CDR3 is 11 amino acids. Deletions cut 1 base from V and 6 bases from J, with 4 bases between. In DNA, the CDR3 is TGTGCCAGCAGCTTGTTAGCTGAAGCTTTCTTT. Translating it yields CASSLLAEAFF.

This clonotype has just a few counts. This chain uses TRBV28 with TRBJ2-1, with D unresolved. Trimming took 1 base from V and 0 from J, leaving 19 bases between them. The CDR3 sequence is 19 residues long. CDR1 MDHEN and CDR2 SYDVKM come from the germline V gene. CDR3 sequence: CASSLYKPKDGYSYNEQFF. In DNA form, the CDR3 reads TGTGCCAGCAGTTTATACAAACCAAAAGACGGCTACTCCTACAATGAGCAGTTCTTC.

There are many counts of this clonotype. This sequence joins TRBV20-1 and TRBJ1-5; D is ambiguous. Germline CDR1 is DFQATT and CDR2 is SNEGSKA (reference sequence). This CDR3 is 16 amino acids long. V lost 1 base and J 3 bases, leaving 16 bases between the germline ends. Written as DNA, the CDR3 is TGCAGTGCTAGAGTGGCCGCGACGGATAACAATCAGCCCCAGCATTTT. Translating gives CSARVAATDNNQPQHF.

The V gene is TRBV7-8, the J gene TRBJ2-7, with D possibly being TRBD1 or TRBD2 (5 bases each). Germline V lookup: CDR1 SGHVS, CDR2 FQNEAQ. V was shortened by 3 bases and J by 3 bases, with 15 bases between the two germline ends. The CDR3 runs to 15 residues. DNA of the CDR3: TGTGCCAGCAGCTTGGGACCAACGAGGAACTACGAGCAGTACTTC. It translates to CASSLGPTRNYEQYF. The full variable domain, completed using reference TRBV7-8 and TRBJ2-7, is GAGVSQSPRYKVAKRGQDVALRCDPISGHVSLFWYQQALGQGPEFLTYFQNEAQLDKSGLPSDRFFAERPEGSVSTLKIQRTQQEDSAVYLCASSLGPTRNYEQYFGPGTRLTVT.

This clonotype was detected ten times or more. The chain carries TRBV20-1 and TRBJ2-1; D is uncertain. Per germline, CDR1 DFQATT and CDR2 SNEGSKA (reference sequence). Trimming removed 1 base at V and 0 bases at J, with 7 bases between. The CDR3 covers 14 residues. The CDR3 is CSARAISSYNEQFF. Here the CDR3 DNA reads TGCAGTGCTAGAGCCATAAGCTCCTACAATGAGCAGTTCTTC.

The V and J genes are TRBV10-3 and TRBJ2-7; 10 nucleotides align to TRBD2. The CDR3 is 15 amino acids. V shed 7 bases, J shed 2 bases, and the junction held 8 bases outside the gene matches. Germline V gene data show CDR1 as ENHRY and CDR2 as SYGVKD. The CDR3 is CAIKTTSGPTYEQYF. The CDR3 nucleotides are TGTGCCATCAAAACGACTAGCGGGCCGACCTACGAGCAGTACTTC.

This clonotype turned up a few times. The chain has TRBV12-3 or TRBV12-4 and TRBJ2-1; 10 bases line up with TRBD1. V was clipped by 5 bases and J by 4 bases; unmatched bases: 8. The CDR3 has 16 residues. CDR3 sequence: CASSPRDRGPYNEQFF. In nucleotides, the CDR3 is TGTGCCAGCAGTCCCAGGGACAGGGGACCGTACAATGAGCAGTTCTTC.

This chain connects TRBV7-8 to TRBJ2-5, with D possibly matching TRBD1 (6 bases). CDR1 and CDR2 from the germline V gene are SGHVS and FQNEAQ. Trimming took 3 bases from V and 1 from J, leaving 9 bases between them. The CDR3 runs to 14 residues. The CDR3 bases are TGTGCCAGCAGCTTCCAGACAGGCCAAGAGACCCAGTACTTC. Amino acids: CASSFQTGQETQYF.

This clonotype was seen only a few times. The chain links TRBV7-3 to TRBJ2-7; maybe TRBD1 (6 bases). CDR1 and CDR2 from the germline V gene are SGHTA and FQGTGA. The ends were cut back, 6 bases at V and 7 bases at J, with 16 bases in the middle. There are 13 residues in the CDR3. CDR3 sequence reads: CASRADRYGEQYF. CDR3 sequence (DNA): TGTGCCAGCAGGGCAGACAGGTATGGAGAGCAGTACTTC.

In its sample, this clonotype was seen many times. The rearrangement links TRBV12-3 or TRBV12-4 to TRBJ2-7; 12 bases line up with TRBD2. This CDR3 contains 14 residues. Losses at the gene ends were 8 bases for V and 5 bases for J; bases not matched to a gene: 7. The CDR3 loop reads CASAWLAGGDEQYF. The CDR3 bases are TGTGCCAGCGCGTGGCTAGCGGGAGGGGACGAGCAGTACTTC.

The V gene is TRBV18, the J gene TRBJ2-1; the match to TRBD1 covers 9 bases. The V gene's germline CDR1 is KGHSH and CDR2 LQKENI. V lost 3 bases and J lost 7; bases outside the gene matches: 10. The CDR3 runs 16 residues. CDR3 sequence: CASSPLAGTGLNEQFF. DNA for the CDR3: TGTGCCAGCTCACCTTTAGCCGGGACAGGGCTTAATGAGCAGTTCTTC.

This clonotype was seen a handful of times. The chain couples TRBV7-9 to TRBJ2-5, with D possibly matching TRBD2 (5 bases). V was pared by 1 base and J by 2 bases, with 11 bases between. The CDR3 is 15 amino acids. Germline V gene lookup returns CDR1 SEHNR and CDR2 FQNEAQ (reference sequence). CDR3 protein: CASSLGGSAQETQYF. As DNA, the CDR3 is TGTGCCAGCAGCTTAGGAGGGTCAGCTCAAGAGACCCAGTACTTC.

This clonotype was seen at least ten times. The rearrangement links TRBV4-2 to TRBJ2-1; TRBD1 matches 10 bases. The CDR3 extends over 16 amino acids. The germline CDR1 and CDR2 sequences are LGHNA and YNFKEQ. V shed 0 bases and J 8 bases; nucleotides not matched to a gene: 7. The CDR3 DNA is TGTGCCAGCAGCCAAGAGGGGGACAGGGGAATTGATGAGCAGTTCTTC. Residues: CASSQEGDRGIDEQFF.

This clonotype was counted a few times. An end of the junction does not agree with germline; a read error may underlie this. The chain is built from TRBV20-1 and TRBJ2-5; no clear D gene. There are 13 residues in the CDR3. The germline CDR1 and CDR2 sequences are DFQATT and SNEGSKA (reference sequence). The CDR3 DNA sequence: TGCAGTGCCAGAGGTTCATACCTAGGGACCCAGTACTTC. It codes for CSARGSYLGTQYF.